This TCR beta chain was recovered during a study of T cell changes during pregnancy in multiple sclerosis. Produced via immunoSEQ multiplex PCR; TCRdb's table is partial and in-frame only. The sample holds approximately 120,000 clones; approximately 96% are singletons and the top ten take about 0.45%. Trimming took 5 bases from V and 5 from J; bases not matched to a gene: 14. CDR3 length: 18 residues. Per the germline V gene, CDR1 is MDHEN and CDR2 is SYDVKM. The chain couples TRBV28 to TRBJ2-1, with 11 bases matching TRBD2. The sample in question was peripheral blood, obtained after pregnancy. This TCR was sampled from a female donor with multiple sclerosis, enrolled in a pregnancy study. CDR3 region: CASSDGTSGNYLHNEQFF. CDR3 coding DNA: TGTGCCAGCAGTGATGGGACTAGCGGAAACTACCTCCACAATGAGCAGTTCTTC.